The rows below give T cell receptor beta chains drawn from one sample of a study of blood T cells in healthy people across ages. TCRdb reanalysed the 5' RACE reads using MiXCR and keeps one entry per CDR3 protein. Of hundreds of thousands of distinct CDR3 sequences detected, more than 55% appear once; the ten largest clones hold about 26%. Sequenced input: blood. The source is a man aged 40-50 years in good health. CDR3s include the opening cysteine and the closing phenylalanine or tryptophan. A D gene is named only where the DNA matches it firmly. Clone size is not always given. Where it is, it says once, few, many or a class for expanded clones.

d_gene	v_gene	abundance	j_gene	CDR3aa	CDR3nt
TRBD1	TRBV9	.	TRBJ2-7	CASSAGQLPYEQYF	TGTGCCAGCAGCGCGGGACAGCTTCCCTACGAGCAGTACTTC
.	TRBV27	.	TRBJ2-5	CASSPGVVGETQYF	TGTGCCAGCAGCCCGGGTGTAGTGGGAGAGACCCAGTACTTC
.	TRBV5-8	.	TRBJ1-2	CASSLFVGGYTF	TGTGCCAGCAGCTTGTTCGTCGGTGGCTACACCTTC
.	TRBV7-2	many	TRBJ2-7	CASSINREGEQYF	TGTGCCAGCAGCATTAACAGGGAGGGAGAGCAGTACTTC
.	TRBV20-1	.	TRBJ1-2	CSAREGTNYGYTF	TGCAGTGCTAGAGAAGGAACAAACTATGGCTACACCTTC
.	TRBV5-5	.	TRBJ1-2	CASSGEQGSNGYTF	TGTGCCAGCAGCGGGGAACAGGGTTCCAATGGCTACACCTTC
.	TRBV29-1	.	TRBJ1-5	CSVGDGYQPQHF	TGCAGCGTTGGGGACGGATATCAGCCCCAGCATTTT
TRBD1	TRBV12-3/TRBV12-4	.	TRBJ1-5	CASRQTGPQGNQPQHF	TGTGCCAGCAGGCAGACAGGGCCCCAGGGCAATCAGCCCCAGCATTTT
.	TRBV7-9	.	TRBJ2-1	CASSGTGGYYNEQFF	TGTGCCAGCAGTGGAACGGGCGGTTACTACAATGAGCAGTTCTTC
.	TRBV10-3	.	TRBJ1-4	CAIRGNDEKLFF	TGTGCCATCAGGGGGAACGATGAAAAACTGTTTTTT
.	TRBV6-1	.	TRBJ2-6	CASSESWGPGANVLTF	TGTGCCAGCAGTGAAAGCTGGGGACCTGGGGCCAACGTCCTGACTTTC
TRBD2	TRBV19	.	TRBJ2-5	CASSIVGGTGQETQYF	TGTGCCAGTAGTATAGTCGGGGGGACCGGCCAAGAGACCCAGTACTTC
.	TRBV20-1	few	TRBJ2-3	CSASWGDTQYF	TGCAGTGCTAGTTGGGGAGATACGCAGTATTTT
.	TRBV6-6	.	TRBJ1-1	CASSGFRESEAFF	TGTGCCAGCAGTGGATTCAGGGAATCTGAAGCTTTCTTT
.	TRBV4-1	.	TRBJ2-7	CASSHRRQATYEQYF	TGCGCCAGCAGCCACAGACGACAGGCAACCTACGAGCAGTACTTC
.	TRBV25-1	few	TRBJ1-2	CASSEPGDNYGYTF	TGTGCCAGCAGTGAACCTGGAGATAACTATGGCTACACCTTC
.	TRBV10-3	.	TRBJ2-3	CAIRDGATDTQYF	TGTGCCATCAGGGACGGAGCCACAGATACGCAGTATTTT
.	TRBV20-1	.	TRBJ1-2	CSARKPASGAYGYTF	TGCAGTGCTAGAAAGCCAGCCTCGGGAGCCTATGGCTACACCTTC
.	TRBV7-2	many	TRBJ2-1	CASSLESRPDNEQFF	TGTGCCAGCAGCTTAGAATCCCGACCTGACAATGAGCAGTTCTTC
.	TRBV29-1	.	TRBJ2-5	CSVEGYQETQYF	TGCAGCGTTGAGGGGTACCAAGAGACCCAGTACTTC
.	TRBV10-3	.	TRBJ1-5	CAISAKEDSNQPQHF	TGTGCCATCAGTGCCAAGGAGGATAGCAATCAGCCCCAGCATTTT
.	TRBV7-8	many	TRBJ2-3	CASSFEGTQYF	TGTGCCAGCAGCTTTGAGGGTACGCAGTATTTT
.	TRBV7-2	.	TRBJ2-7	CASSLSLGINYEQYF	TGTGCCAGCAGCTTAAGTTTGGGCATAAACTACGAGCAGTACTTC
.	TRBV7-6	few	TRBJ2-5	CASSLGHLYQETQYF	TGTGCCAGCAGCTTAGGACACCTGTACCAAGAGACCCAGTACTTC
TRBD2	TRBV3-1	few	TRBJ2-1	CASSRERAGGPPYNEQFF	TGTGCCAGCAGCCGCGAGAGAGCGGGGGGACCCCCCTACAATGAGCAGTTCTTC
.	TRBV12-3/TRBV12-4	.	TRBJ1-6	CASSFRSIVRNSPLHF	TGTGCCAGCAGTTTCAGGAGTATCGTTCGGAATTCACCCCTCCACTTT
.	TRBV6-5	.	TRBJ1-2	CASSYSSPNYGYTF	TGTGCCAGCAGTTATAGCAGCCCGAACTATGGCTACACCTTC
TRBD2	TRBV27	few	TRBJ2-3	CASTRGLAGTDTQYF	TGTGCCAGCACCAGGGGACTAGCGGGAACAGATACGCAGTATTTT
.	TRBV5-1	.	TRBJ2-5	CASSSIGAGQETQYF	TGCGCCAGCAGTTCAATCGGAGCCGGACAAGAGACCCAGTACTTC